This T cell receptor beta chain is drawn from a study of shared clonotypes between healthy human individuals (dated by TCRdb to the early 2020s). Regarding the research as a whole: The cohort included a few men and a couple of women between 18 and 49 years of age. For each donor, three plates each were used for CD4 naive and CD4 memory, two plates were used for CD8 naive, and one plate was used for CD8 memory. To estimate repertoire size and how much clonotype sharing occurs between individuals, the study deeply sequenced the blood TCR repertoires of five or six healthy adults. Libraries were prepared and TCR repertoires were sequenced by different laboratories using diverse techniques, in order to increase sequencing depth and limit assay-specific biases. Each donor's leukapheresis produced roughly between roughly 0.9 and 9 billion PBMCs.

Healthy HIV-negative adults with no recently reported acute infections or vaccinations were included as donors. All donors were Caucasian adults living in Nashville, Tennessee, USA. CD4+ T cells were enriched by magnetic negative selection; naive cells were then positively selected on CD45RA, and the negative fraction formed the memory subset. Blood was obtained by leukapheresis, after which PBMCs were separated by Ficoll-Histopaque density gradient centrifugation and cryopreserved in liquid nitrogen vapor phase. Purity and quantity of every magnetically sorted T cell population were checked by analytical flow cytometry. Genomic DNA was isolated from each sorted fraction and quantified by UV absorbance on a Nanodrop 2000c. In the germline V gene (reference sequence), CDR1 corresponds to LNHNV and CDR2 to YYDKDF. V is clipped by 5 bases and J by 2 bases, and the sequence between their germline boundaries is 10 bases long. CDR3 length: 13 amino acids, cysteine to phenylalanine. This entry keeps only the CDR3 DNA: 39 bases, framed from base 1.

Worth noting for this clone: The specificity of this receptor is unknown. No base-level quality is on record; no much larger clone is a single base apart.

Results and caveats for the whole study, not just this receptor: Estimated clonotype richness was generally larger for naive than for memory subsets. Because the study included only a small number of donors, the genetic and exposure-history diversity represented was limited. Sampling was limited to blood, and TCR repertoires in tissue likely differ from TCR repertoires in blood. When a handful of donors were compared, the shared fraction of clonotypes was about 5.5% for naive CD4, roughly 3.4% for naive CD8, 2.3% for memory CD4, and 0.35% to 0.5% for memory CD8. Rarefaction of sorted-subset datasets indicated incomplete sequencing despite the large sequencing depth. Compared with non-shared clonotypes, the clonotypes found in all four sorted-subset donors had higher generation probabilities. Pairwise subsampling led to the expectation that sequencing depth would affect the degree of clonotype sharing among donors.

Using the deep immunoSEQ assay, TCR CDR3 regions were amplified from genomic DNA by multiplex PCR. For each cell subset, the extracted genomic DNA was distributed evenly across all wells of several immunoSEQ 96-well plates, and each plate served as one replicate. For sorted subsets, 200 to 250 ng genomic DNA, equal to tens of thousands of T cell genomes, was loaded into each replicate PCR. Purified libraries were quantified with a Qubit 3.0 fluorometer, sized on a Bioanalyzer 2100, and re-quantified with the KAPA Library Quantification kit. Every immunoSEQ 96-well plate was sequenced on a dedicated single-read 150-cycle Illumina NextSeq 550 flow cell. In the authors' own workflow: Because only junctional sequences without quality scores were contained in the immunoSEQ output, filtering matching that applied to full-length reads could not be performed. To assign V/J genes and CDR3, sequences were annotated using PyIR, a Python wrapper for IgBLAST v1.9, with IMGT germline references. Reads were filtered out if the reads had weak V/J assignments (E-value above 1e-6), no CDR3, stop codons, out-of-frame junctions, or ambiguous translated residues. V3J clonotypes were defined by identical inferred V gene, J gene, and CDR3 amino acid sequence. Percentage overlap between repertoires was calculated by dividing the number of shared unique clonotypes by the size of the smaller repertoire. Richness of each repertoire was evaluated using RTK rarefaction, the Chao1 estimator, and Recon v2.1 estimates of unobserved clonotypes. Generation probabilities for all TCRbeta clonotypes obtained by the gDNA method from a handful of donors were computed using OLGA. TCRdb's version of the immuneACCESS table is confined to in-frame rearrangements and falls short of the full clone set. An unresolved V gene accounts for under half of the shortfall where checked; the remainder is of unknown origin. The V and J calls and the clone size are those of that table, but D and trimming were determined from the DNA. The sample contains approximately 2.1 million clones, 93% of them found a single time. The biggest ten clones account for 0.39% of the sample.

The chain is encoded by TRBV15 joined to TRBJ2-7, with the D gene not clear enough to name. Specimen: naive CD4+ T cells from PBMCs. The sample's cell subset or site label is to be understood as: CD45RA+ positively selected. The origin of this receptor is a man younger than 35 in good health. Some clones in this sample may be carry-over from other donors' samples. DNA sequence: TGTGCCACCAGCCCTCCGGAAGCCTACGAGCAGTACTTC. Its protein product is CATSPPEAYEQYF.